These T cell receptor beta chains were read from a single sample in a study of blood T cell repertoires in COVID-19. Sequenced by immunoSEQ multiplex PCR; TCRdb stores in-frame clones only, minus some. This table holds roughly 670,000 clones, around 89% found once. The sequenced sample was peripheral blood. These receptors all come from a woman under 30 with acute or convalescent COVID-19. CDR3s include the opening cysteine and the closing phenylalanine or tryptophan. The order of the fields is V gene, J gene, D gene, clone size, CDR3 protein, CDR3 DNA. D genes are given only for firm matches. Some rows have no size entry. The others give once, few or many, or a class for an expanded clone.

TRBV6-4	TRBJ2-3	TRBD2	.	CASSDAGGRDTQYF	TGTGCCAGCAGTGATGCGGGGGGAAGAGATACGCAGTATTTT
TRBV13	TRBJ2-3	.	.	CASSSPGQQGSDTQYF	TGTGCCAGCAGCTCCCCGGGCCAACAGGGATCAGATACGCAGTATTTT
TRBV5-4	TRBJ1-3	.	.	CASSPGGAGNTIYF	TGTGCCAGCAGCCCTGGGGGGGCCGGGAACACCATATATTTT
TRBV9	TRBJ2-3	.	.	CASSGRVGDTQYF	TGTGCCAGCAGCGGGCGGGTGGGAGATACGCAGTATTTT
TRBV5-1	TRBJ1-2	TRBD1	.	CASSLSGTGVTSYGYTF	TGCGCCAGCAGCTTATCCGGGACAGGGGTGACTAGCTATGGCTACACCTTC
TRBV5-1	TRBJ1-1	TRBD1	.	CASSLGDSRSEAFF	TGCGCCAGCAGCTTGGGGGACAGTAGGTCTGAAGCTTTCTTT
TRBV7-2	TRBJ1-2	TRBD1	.	CASSLAFGTGVGYTF	TGTGCCAGCAGCTTAGCGTTTGGGACAGGGGTTGGCTACACCTTC
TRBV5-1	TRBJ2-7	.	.	CASSLHPDGYEQYF	TGCGCCAGCAGCTTGCACCCCGACGGGTACGAGCAGTACTTC
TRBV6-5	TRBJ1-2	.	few	CASSSRQTSPVYGYTF	TGTGCCAGCAGTTCCCGCCAGACATCCCCAGTCTATGGCTACACCTTC
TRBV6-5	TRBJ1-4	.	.	CASSPSPETNEKLFF	TGTGCCAGCAGCCCGTCCCCCGAGACTAATGAAAAACTGTTTTTT
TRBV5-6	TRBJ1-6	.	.	CASSLAPAGSGSPLHF	TGTGCCAGCAGCTTGGCCCCAGCAGGGTCGGGTTCACCCCTCCACTTT
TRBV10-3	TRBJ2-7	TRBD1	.	CAISRDRETSEQYF	TGTGCCATCAGCCGGGACAGGGAAACCTCCGAGCAGTACTTC
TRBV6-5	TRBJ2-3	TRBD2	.	CASRTGGPIDTQYF	TGTGCCAGCAGGACGGGGGGGCCTATCGATACGCAGTATTTT
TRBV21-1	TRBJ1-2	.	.	CASSLLAGRSIYGYTF	TGTGCCAGCAGCTTGCTGGCGGGACGGTCGATCTATGGCTACACCTTC
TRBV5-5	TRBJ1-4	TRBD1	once	CASSWAGGRANEKLFF	TGTGCCAGCAGCTGGGCAGGGGGTAGGGCTAATGAAAAACTGTTTTTT
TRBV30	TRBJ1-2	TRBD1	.	CACQGEGYTF	TGTGCCTGCCAGGGGGAGGGCTACACCTTC
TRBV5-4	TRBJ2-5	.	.	CASSGKKRETQYF	TGTGCCAGCAGCGGTAAAAAGCGGGAGACCCAGTACTTC
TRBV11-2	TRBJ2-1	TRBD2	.	CASSLMRGAHEQFF	TGTGCCAGCAGCTTAATGCGGGGGGCCCATGAGCAGTTCTTC
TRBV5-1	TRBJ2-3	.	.	CASSFNADTQYF	TGCGCCAGCAGCTTTAATGCAGATACGCAGTATTTT
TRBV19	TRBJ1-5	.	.	CASNRAVGQPQHF	TGTGCCAGTAACAGGGCGGTTGGTCAGCCCCAGCATTTT
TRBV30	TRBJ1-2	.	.	CAWSSRAYLGYGYTF	TGTGCCTGGAGTTCCAGGGCCTACTTGGGGTATGGCTACACCTTC
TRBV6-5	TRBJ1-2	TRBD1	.	CASSSPGQGIYGYTF	TGTGCCAGCAGTTCTCCGGGACAGGGAATCTATGGCTACACCTTC
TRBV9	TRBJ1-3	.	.	CASSVDGSWSSGNTIYF	TGTGCCAGCAGCGTAGACGGCAGCTGGAGCTCTGGAAACACCATATATTTT
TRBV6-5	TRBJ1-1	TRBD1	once	CASSSAGGRTEAFF	TGTGCCAGCAGTTCGGCAGGGGGTAGGACTGAAGCTTTCTTT
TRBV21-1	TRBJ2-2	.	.	CASSKGLAGPRDTGELFF	TGTGCCAGCAGCAAAGGACTAGCGGGGCCCCGGGACACCGGGGAGCTGTTTTTT
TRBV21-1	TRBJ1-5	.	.	CASSGQGVNQPQHF	TGTGCCAGCAGTGGACAGGGAGTAAATCAGCCCCAGCATTTT
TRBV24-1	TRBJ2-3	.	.	CATSDLDRDTQYF	TGTGCCACCAGTGATCTTGACAGAGATACGCAGTATTTT
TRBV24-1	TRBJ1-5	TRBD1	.	CATSDSTGPGQPQHF	TGTGCCACCAGTGATTCGACAGGGCCCGGCCAGCCCCAGCATTTT
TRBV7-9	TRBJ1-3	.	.	CAGDNSGNTIYF	TGTGCCGGCGACAACTCTGGAAACACCATATATTTT
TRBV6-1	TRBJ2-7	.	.	CASSEVGGPYEQYF	TGTGCCAGCAGTGAAGTTGGAGGGCCTTACGAGCAGTACTTC
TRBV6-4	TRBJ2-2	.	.	CASSPETAPGELFF	TGTGCCAGCAGTCCGGAGACAGCACCCGGGGAGCTGTTTTTT
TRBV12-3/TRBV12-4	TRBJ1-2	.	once	CASSPTDATGYTF	TGTGCCAGCAGTCCCACAGACGCCACTGGCTACACCTTC
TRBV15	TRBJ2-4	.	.	CATSSQIPKGTGAKNIQYF	TGTGCCACCAGCTCCCAGATCCCCAAGGGTACAGGAGCCAAAAACATTCAGTACTTC
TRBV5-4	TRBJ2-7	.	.	CASSFSPGAGNEQYF	TGTGCCAGCAGCTTTAGCCCCGGGGCGGGGAACGAGCAGTACTTC
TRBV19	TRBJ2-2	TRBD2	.	CASSPRLAGRGELFF	TGTGCCAGTAGTCCCCGACTAGCGGGCCGCGGGGAGCTGTTTTTT
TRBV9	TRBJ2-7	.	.	CASSLTESYEQYF	TGTGCCAGCAGCTTGACAGAGTCCTACGAGCAGTACTTC
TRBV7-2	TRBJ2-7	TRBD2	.	CASSPGLAGGHSYEQYF	TGTGCCAGCAGCCCGGGACTAGCGGGGGGGCATTCCTACGAGCAGTACTTC
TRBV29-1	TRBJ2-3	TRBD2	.	CSLWERGSTDTQYF	TGCAGCCTCTGGGAGCGGGGGAGCACAGATACGCAGTATTTT
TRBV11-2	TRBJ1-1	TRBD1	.	CASSFARGLGNTEAFF	TGTGCCAGCAGCTTCGCCAGGGGGCTTGGGAACACTGAAGCTTTCTTT
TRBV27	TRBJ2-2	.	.	CASSFRQMNTGELFF	TGTGCCAGCAGTTTTCGACAGATGAACACCGGGGAGCTGTTTTTT
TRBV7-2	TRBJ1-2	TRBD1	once	CASSPRGRSYGYTF	TGTGCCAGCAGCCCCAGGGGGCGAAGCTATGGCTACACCTTC
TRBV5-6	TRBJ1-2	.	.	CASSLGQDNYGYTF	TGTGCCAGCAGCTTGGGCCAGGATAACTATGGCTACACCTTC
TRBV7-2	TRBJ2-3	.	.	CASSLTRATDTQYF	TGTGCCAGCAGCTTAACCCGAGCCACAGATACGCAGTATTTT
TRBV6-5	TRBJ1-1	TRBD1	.	CAVTLQGFTEAFF	TGTGCCGTCACATTACAGGGGTTCACTGAAGCTTTCTTT
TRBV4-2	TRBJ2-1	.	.	CASSQESGLNNEQFF	TGTGCCAGCAGCCAAGAATCGGGACTGAACAATGAGCAGTTCTTC
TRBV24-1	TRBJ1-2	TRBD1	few	CATNTGGGYTF	TGTGCCACCAATACAGGGGGCGGCTACACCTTC
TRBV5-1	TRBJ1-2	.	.	CASSLNRQVANNYGYTF	TGCGCCAGCAGCTTGAATAGGCAGGTGGCCAATAACTATGGCTACACCTTC
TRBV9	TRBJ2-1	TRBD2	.	CASSAGERGAPYNEQFF	TGTGCCAGCAGCGCCGGCGAGCGGGGGGCCCCCTACAATGAGCAGTTCTTC
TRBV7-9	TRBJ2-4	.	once	CASSSPLKGGLAKNIQYF	TGTGCCAGCAGCTCCCCGTTAAAGGGAGGATTAGCCAAAAACATTCAGTACTTC